This T cell receptor beta chain stems from a study of response to subunit inactivated influenza vaccine (dated by TCRdb to the late 2010s). Some background on the complete study: The study used deep quantitative T cell receptor repertoire profiling to track responses to a trivalent subunit inactivated influenza vaccine. Overall study results and their limits: According to the authors, only a limited number of new T cells may be recruited by each seasonal influenza vaccination.

CDR1 and CDR2 are drawn from the germline V gene: KGHSH, LQKENI. The CDR3 sequence holds 13 residues, the cysteine and phenylalanine included. Only the CDR3 part of the read is kept: 39 bases, read in frame from the first base. V loses 4 bases, J loses 7 bases, and the germline ends lie 11 bases apart. This clonotype was detected many times. No antigen is known for it. No per-base quality is available; no much larger clone lies one base away. Library method: RT-PCR. The instrument was an Illumina HiSeq 2500. In TCRdb, the public reads were trimmed at Q25 with fastp and aligned with MiXCR, with productive beta chains retained. Rows are unified per CDR3 protein, each entry keeping the most common DNA and genes. In this sample the table shows more than 200,000 distinct CDR3 sequences, 9% to 15% of which occur a single time. Of the sample, about 7.8% is held by the ten largest clones.

The starting material was non-naive T cells sorted from PBMCs, obtained about 14 days before vaccination. The cell subset or site label of this sample denotes: memory T cell fraction. The receptor's source is a man in his forties or fifties who received an inactivated influenza vaccine. Donor details come from another sample of the same person, matched by shared clones. The rearranged segments are TRBV18 and TRBJ2-1; tentative D gene TRBD1, with 6 bases matching. The nucleotide sequence reads as follows: TGTGCCAGCTCACAGGGGACACAAAATGAGCAGTTCTTC. It encodes CASSQGTQNEQFF.